A single sample is the source of the 10 T cell receptor beta chains below, sequenced in a study of cytomegalovirus exposure and HLA in healthy donors. Profiled with immunoSEQ multiplex PCR; TCRdb holds only in-frame clones, not every one. Altogether some 250,000 clones are present, about 90% being singletons, with the ten largest covering approximately 3%. The sample consisted of PBMCs. These receptors were obtained from a woman aged 30 to 39 in good health and CMV-seronegative.

This clone came up once. This sequence joins TRBV28 and TRBJ2-1; 9 bases align to TRBD2. This CDR3 contains 14 residues. In germline, CDR1 is MDHEN, CDR2 SYDVKM. The V gene end was trimmed by 7 bases and the J gene end by 8 bases; junction bases not matched to a gene: 9. This chain's CDR3 is CASMVSGSIHEQFF. The CDR3 DNA sequence: TGTGCCAGCATGGTTAGCGGGAGTATCCATGAGCAGTTCTTC.

The rearrangement uses TRBV7-9 and TRBJ2-7, with a possible D match to TRBD2 (6 bases). The V gene's germline CDR1 is SEHNR and CDR2 FQNEAQ (reference sequence). V was pared by 0 bases and J by 4 bases, with 10 bases between. CDR3 length: 14 residues. CDR3 bases: TGTGCCAGCAGCTTAGCGGGAGCGGGTTACGAGCAGTACTTC. Its translation is CASSLAGAGYEQYF.

This chain links TRBV6-1 with TRBJ2-7; TRBD2 aligns across 10 bases. Germline assignment: CDR1 MNHNS and CDR2 SASEGT. The CDR3 is made up of 14 amino acids. Trimming removed 4 bases from V and 3 bases from J; junction bases left unmatched: 3. The CDR3 is CASSVASGSYEQYF. CDR3 bases: TGTGCCAGCAGTGTGGCTAGCGGGAGCTACGAGCAGTACTTC.

The genes are TRBV29-1 and TRBJ2-1, with 8 bases identical to TRBD2. Unmatched junction bases numbered 10, after V lost 5 bases and J lost 4 bases. Germline CDR1 and CDR2: SQVTM and ANQGSEA. The CDR3 extends over 15 amino acids. The CDR3, as DNA: TGCAGCGTTCCGGGACTAGAGTCTACTTACAATGAGCAGTTCTTC. Protein product: CSVPGLESTYNEQFF.

The chain combines TRBV19 with TRBJ2-1; TRBD2 matches at 14 bases. The CDR3 has 15 residues. Germline V gene data show CDR1 as LNHDA and CDR2 as SQIVND (reference sequence). Germline trimming cut 3 bases from V and 6 bases from J; bases unmatched to any gene: 1. Written as DNA, the CDR3 is TGTGCCAGTAGTATTGGGACTAGCGGGAGCAATGAGCAGTTCTTC. Its protein is CASSIGTSGSNEQFF. Looking up the rest from reference TRBV19 and TRBJ2-1 gives the full variable domain: DGGITQSPKYLFRKEGQNVTLSCEQNLNHDAMYWYRQDPGQGLRLIYYSQIVNDFQKGDIAEGYSVSREKKESFPLTVTSAQKNPTAFYLCASSIGTSGSNEQFFGPGTRLTVL.

V usage is TRBV9 and J usage is TRBJ2-3; maybe TRBD1 (6 bases). The CDR3 runs 15 residues. Trimming removed 0 bases at V and 0 bases at J, with 8 bases between. Germline V gene lookup returns CDR1 SGDLS and CDR2 YYNGEE. The CDR3 DNA sequence: TGTGCCAGCAGCGTAGGACAGGTTAGCACAGATACGCAGTATTTT. This gives the protein CASSVGQVSTDTQYF.

V is TRBV7-7 and J is TRBJ2-2; D remains ambiguous. V was clipped by 5 bases and J by 4 bases, with 14 bases between them. CDR1 is SSHAT, CDR2 FNYEAQ, per germline (reference sequence). The length of the CDR3 is 15 residues. Written as DNA, the CDR3 is TGTGCCAGCAGCCCCTCCCCGATGTCCACCGGGGAGCTGTTTTTT. Its translation is CASSPSPMSTGELFF. Together with reference TRBV7-7 and TRBJ2-2, the CDR3 gives the full variable domain: GAGVSQSPRYKVTKRGQDVTLRCDPISSHATLYWYQQALGQGPEFLTYFNYEAQPDKSGLPSDRFSAERPEGSISTLTIQRTEQRDSAMYRCASSPSPMSTGELFFGEGSRLTVL.

The chain is built from TRBV7-8 and TRBJ2-7, with a weak D call TRBD2 (6 bases). This CDR3 has 14 residues. V lost 7 bases and J 0 bases, leaving 13 bases between the germline ends. In germline, CDR1 is SGHVS, CDR2 FQNEAQ. The CDR3 loop is CASTFSDYSYEQYF. Written as DNA, the CDR3 is TGTGCCAGCACCTTCTCGGACTACTCCTACGAGCAGTACTTC.

The chain is built from TRBV9 and TRBJ1-1; 9 nucleotides line up with TRBD1. Unmatched junction bases numbered 4, after V lost 0 bases and J lost 4 bases. The CDR3 length is 15 residues. Germline values: CDR1 SGDLS, CDR2 YYNGEE. Here the CDR3 reads CASSVATGGLTEAFF. The CDR3 bases are TGTGCCAGCAGCGTAGCTACAGGGGGCCTCACTGAAGCTTTCTTT.

The chain has TRBV7-9 and TRBJ2-5; D may match TRBD1 or TRBD2 (5 bases each). CDR1 SEHNR and CDR2 FQNEAQ come from the germline V gene (reference sequence). V dropped 5 bases and J dropped 0 bases, with 10 bases sitting between them. The CDR3 spans 14 residues. CDR3 DNA: TGTGCCAGCAGCCTCCGGGACGACCAAGAGACCCAGTACTTC. Protein sequence: CASSLRDDQETQYF.